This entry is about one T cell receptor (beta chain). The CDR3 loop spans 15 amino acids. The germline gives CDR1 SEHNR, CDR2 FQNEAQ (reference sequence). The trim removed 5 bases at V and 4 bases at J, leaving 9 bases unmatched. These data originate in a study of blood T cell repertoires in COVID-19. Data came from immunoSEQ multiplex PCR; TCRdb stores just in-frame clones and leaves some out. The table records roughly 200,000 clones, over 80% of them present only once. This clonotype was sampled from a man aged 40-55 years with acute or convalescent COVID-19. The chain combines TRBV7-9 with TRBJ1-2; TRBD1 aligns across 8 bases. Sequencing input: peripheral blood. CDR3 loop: CASSPIGQGGYGYTF. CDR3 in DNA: TGTGCCAGCAGCCCTATCGGACAGGGTGGCTATGGCTACACCTTC.